This T cell receptor (beta chain) was recorded in a study of T-cell memory formation after mild COVID-19. General study findings and limits: Mainly in CM and EM were contracting CD4+ clones; CD8+ were in EMRA. Cross-reactive memory apparently joined, as some responding clones appeared in pre-infection memory.

The 5'RACE method, run with constant-segment primers, produced TCR alpha and TCR beta cDNA libraries (carrying sample barcodes and UMIs). From the 5' RACE reads, TCRdb called clonotypes with MiXCR, one entry per CDR3 protein. The table has 290,000 or so distinct CDR3 sequences, roughly a fifth seen once. With respect to this clonotype: The antigen is undetermined.

The V end was cut by 3 bases, the J end by 4 bases, with 9 bases between. The CDR3 loop spans 13 amino acids. The chain joins TRBV12-3 or TRBV12-4 to TRBJ2-5; possible D gene TRBD1, 5 bases. The TCR originated in a man between 18 and 29 years old who had mild COVID-19 (a few samples of this study predate the infection). Cell type and time point are not known. The sequenced sample consisted of PBMCs or a T cell subset sorted from them (not recorded which). The DNA of the CDR3 is TGTGCCAGCAGTTTTCCCCAGGGAGAGACCCAGTACTTC. It is translated as CASSFPQGETQYF.